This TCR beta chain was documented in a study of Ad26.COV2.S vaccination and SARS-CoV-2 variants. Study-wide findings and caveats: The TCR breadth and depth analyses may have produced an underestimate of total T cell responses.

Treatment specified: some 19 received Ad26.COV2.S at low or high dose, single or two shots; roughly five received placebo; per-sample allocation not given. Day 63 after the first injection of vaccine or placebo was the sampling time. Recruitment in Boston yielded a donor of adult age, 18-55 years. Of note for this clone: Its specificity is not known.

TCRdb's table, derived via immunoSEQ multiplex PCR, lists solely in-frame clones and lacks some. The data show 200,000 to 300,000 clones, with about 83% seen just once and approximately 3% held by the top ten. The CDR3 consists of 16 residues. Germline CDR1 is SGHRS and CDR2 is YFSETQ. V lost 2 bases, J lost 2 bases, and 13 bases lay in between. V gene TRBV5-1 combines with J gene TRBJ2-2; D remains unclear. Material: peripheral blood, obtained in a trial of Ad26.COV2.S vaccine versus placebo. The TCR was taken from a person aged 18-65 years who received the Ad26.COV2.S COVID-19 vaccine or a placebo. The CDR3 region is CASSFYPGFNTGELFF. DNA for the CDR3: TGCGCCAGCAGCTTCTACCCAGGCTTTAACACCGGGGAGCTGTTTTTT.